This TCR beta chain was recovered during a study of long-term antiretroviral therapy in people with HIV. The run of the v3.0 immunoSEQ assay was at survey level. The data were produced by immunoSEQ multiplex PCR, yet TCRdb's version contains in-frame clones alone and is incomplete. This table holds 30,000 to 40,000 clones, approximately 75% found once. Of note for this clone: Antigen: not known.

This CDR3 region has 11 residues. V was cut by 2 bases and J by 10 bases, with 6 bases left in between. The V gene's germline CDR1 is SGHDT and CDR2 YYEEEE. General study findings and limits: Relative to control repertoires, HIV repertoires exhibited narrower CDR3 length ranges. Before ART, certain clones expanded, and these dominated the repertoire at all time points.

The receptor's source is a man aged 50 to 60 with HIV. The specimen comprised unsorted PBMCs, sampled 3 years after starting antiretroviral therapy. The rearrangement links TRBV5-6 to TRBJ1-4, with D perhaps TRBD1 (5 bases). CDR3 DNA sequence: TGTGCCAGCAGCTTCGGGGGAAAACTGTTTTTT. Translation: CASSFGGKLFF.